This is a list of T cell receptor beta chains from one sample in a study of identical twins. MiXCR, applied by TCRdb to the 5' RACE reads, yields one record per CDR3 protein. The sample has about 530,000 distinct CDR3 sequences; about a fifth are singletons. This sample was shared with a second study, whose subject was yellow fever vaccine responses in identical twins.

Sequenced: CD4+ T cells sorted from blood. These receptors originate from a woman in her late teens or twenties in good health. CDR3s include the opening cysteine and the closing phenylalanine or tryptophan. A D gene is named only where the DNA matches it firmly. Expanded clones are given a class, and other clones once, few, many or no size at all.

d_gene: .; v_gene: TRBV9; abundance: few; j_gene: TRBJ1-6; CDR3nt: TGTGCCAGCAGCGTAGACTATAATTCACCCCTCCACTTT; CDR3aa: CASSVDYNSPLHF
d_gene: .; v_gene: TRBV12-3/TRBV12-4; abundance: few; j_gene: TRBJ1-2; CDR3nt: TGTGCCAGCAGTTTGGCGGCAGGCCTCGGCTACACCTTC; CDR3aa: CASSLAAGLGYTF
d_gene: TRBD1; v_gene: TRBV20-1; abundance: .; j_gene: TRBJ2-2; CDR3nt: TGCAGTGCGACCGGGACAGCCCCCCACGGGGAGCTGTTTTTT; CDR3aa: CSATGTAPHGELFF
d_gene: TRBD2; v_gene: TRBV7-9; abundance: .; j_gene: TRBJ2-1; CDR3nt: TGTGCCAGCAGCTTAGAGGGGACTAGCGGGAGAGGTGAGCAGTTCTTC; CDR3aa: CASSLEGTSGRGEQFF
d_gene: .; v_gene: TRBV29-1; abundance: few; j_gene: TRBJ1-1; CDR3nt: TGCAGCGTTGCACGGACCTTGAACACTGAAGCTTTCTTT; CDR3aa: CSVARTLNTEAFF
d_gene: TRBD2; v_gene: TRBV6-2/TRBV6-3; abundance: .; j_gene: TRBJ2-5; CDR3nt: TGTGCCAGCAGTAGTCCTACGGGAGGGGAGACCCAGTACTTC; CDR3aa: CASSSPTGGETQYF
d_gene: TRBD1; v_gene: TRBV16; abundance: .; j_gene: TRBJ1-2; CDR3nt: TGTGCCAGCAGCGGACAGGGAGGCTATGGCTACACCTTC; CDR3aa: CASSGQGGYGYTF
d_gene: TRBD2; v_gene: TRBV5-1; abundance: few; j_gene: TRBJ2-7; CDR3nt: TGCGCCAGCAGCGTCACTAGCGGGGTCTCCTACGAGCAGTACTTC; CDR3aa: CASSVTSGVSYEQYF
d_gene: .; v_gene: TRBV11-2; abundance: .; j_gene: TRBJ1-4; CDR3nt: TGTGCCAGCAGCGCCCAGGGTCACGCTAATGAAAAACTGTTTTTT; CDR3aa: CASSAQGHANEKLFF
d_gene: .; v_gene: TRBV15; abundance: .; j_gene: TRBJ2-3; CDR3nt: TGTGCCACCAGAGGCGGCACAGATACGCAGTATTTT; CDR3aa: CATRGGTDTQYF
d_gene: .; v_gene: TRBV10-3; abundance: few; j_gene: TRBJ2-2; CDR3nt: TGTGCCATCAGCAGTAACGGGGAGCTGTTTTTT; CDR3aa: CAISSNGELFF
d_gene: TRBD1; v_gene: TRBV6-1; abundance: .; j_gene: TRBJ2-7; CDR3nt: TGTGCCAGCAGTGCGCCGGGACAGGGTTCTTACGAGCAGTACTTC; CDR3aa: CASSAPGQGSYEQYF
d_gene: .; v_gene: TRBV2; abundance: .; j_gene: TRBJ1-5; CDR3nt: TGTGCCAGCAGTGACGAGGGGGTGCTCAATCAGCCCCAGCATTTT; CDR3aa: CASSDEGVLNQPQHF
d_gene: .; v_gene: TRBV2; abundance: .; j_gene: TRBJ1-2; CDR3nt: TGTGCCAGCAGACCCAAAACGAACCAGGGCTTTGGATATGGCTACACCTTC; CDR3aa: CASRPKTNQGFGYGYTF
d_gene: TRBD1; v_gene: TRBV5-5; abundance: .; j_gene: TRBJ1-5; CDR3nt: TGTGCCAGCAGCCCCTCGGGACAGGTGAGGAATCAGCCCCAGCATTTT; CDR3aa: CASSPSGQVRNQPQHF
d_gene: TRBD2; v_gene: TRBV12-3/TRBV12-4; abundance: .; j_gene: TRBJ2-4; CDR3nt: TGTGCCAGCACCTCAAAAAAATCCGTTAGTCGGGAGGGCAAAAGGAACATTCAGTACTTC; CDR3aa: CASTSKKSVSREGKRNIQYF
d_gene: .; v_gene: TRBV7-3; abundance: few; j_gene: TRBJ2-2; CDR3nt: TGTGCCAGCAGCTTCCACACCGGGGAGCTGTTTTTT; CDR3aa: CASSFHTGELFF
d_gene: .; v_gene: TRBV2; abundance: few; j_gene: TRBJ2-3; CDR3nt: TGTGCCAGCAAGCGACTAGTAGCAGATACGCAGTATTTT; CDR3aa: CASKRLVADTQYF
d_gene: TRBD2; v_gene: TRBV12-3/TRBV12-4; abundance: .; j_gene: TRBJ2-7; CDR3nt: TGTGCCAGCAGCACCGGGACTAGCTTCAACGAGCAGTACTTC; CDR3aa: CASSTGTSFNEQYF
d_gene: TRBD2; v_gene: TRBV11-2; abundance: few; j_gene: TRBJ2-1; CDR3nt: TGTGCCAGCAGCCCTGGACTAGCGGGGGCTTTTGGGCAGTTCTTC; CDR3aa: CASSPGLAGAFGQFF
d_gene: .; v_gene: TRBV11-2; abundance: few; j_gene: TRBJ2-1; CDR3nt: TGTGCCAGCAGCTTAAGTCTAGGGAGGGGGAATGAGCAGTTCTTC; CDR3aa: CASSLSLGRGNEQFF
d_gene: .; v_gene: TRBV5-1; abundance: few; j_gene: TRBJ2-6; CDR3nt: TGCGCCAGCAGCTTGACCGGGACACCTAGCCCCGGGGCCAACGTCCTGACTTTC; CDR3aa: CASSLTGTPSPGANVLTF
d_gene: .; v_gene: TRBV18; abundance: .; j_gene: TRBJ2-7; CDR3nt: TGTGCCAGCTCCGAAATCCCAGGGCAGGGTGACTACGAGCAGTACTTC; CDR3aa: CASSEIPGQGDYEQYF
d_gene: .; v_gene: TRBV10-3; abundance: .; j_gene: TRBJ2-3; CDR3nt: TGTGCCATCAGTGAGAGGCAGGGGATTACAGATACGCAGTATTTT; CDR3aa: CAISERQGITDTQYF
d_gene: TRBD1; v_gene: TRBV28; abundance: few; j_gene: TRBJ1-5; CDR3nt: TGTGCCAGCAGTACGACAGGGGGATTGTTCAATCAGCCCCAGCATTTT; CDR3aa: CASSTTGGLFNQPQHF
d_gene: TRBD2; v_gene: TRBV10-3; abundance: few; j_gene: TRBJ2-7; CDR3nt: TGTGCCATCAGTGAGACTAGCGGGATCTACGAGCAGTACTTC; CDR3aa: CAISETSGIYEQYF
d_gene: .; v_gene: TRBV5-1; abundance: few; j_gene: TRBJ2-3; CDR3nt: TGCGCCAGCAGCCCAGAAGGACAGCCGCTGAAATCAGATACGCAGTATTTT; CDR3aa: CASSPEGQPLKSDTQYF
d_gene: TRBD1; v_gene: TRBV5-5; abundance: .; j_gene: TRBJ2-3; CDR3nt: TGTGCCAGCAGCTTGGTTACAGGGGACACAGATACGCAGTATTTT; CDR3aa: CASSLVTGDTDTQYF
d_gene: TRBD2; v_gene: TRBV20-1; abundance: many; j_gene: TRBJ2-3; CDR3nt: TGCAGTGCTTCACGACTAGCGGGAAGCACAGATACGCAGTATTTT; CDR3aa: CSASRLAGSTDTQYF
d_gene: TRBD2; v_gene: TRBV14; abundance: many; j_gene: TRBJ2-3; CDR3nt: TGTGCCAGCAGCCAGCGTCTAGCGGGAGTCATACCCACTAGCACAGATACGCAGTATTTT; CDR3aa: CASSQRLAGVIPTSTDTQYF
d_gene: .; v_gene: TRBV12-3/TRBV12-4; abundance: .; j_gene: TRBJ2-1; CDR3nt: TGTGCCAGCAGACCCGACAGATACAATGAGCAGTTCTTC; CDR3aa: CASRPDRYNEQFF
d_gene: .; v_gene: TRBV27; abundance: few; j_gene: TRBJ2-1; CDR3nt: TGTGCCAGCAGTTTAGAGGCCTACTCCTACAATGAGCAGTTCTTC; CDR3aa: CASSLEAYSYNEQFF
d_gene: .; v_gene: TRBV14; abundance: .; j_gene: TRBJ2-1; CDR3nt: TGTGCCAGCAGCCAAGAGGGGAAGATCTACAATGAGCAGTTCTTC; CDR3aa: CASSQEGKIYNEQFF
d_gene: .; v_gene: TRBV27; abundance: .; j_gene: TRBJ1-4; CDR3nt: TGTGCCAGCAGTTCGCAAATGCGGAGCGGGGAAAAACTGTTTTTT; CDR3aa: CASSSQMRSGEKLFF
d_gene: .; v_gene: TRBV12-3/TRBV12-4; abundance: .; j_gene: TRBJ1-5; CDR3nt: TGTGCCAGCAGCCTCACCGACAGGAAGAATCAGCCCCAGCATTTT; CDR3aa: CASSLTDRKNQPQHF
d_gene: .; v_gene: TRBV2; abundance: .; j_gene: TRBJ2-5; CDR3nt: TGTGCCAGCAGCGTACAGATCCAAGAGACCCAGTACTTC; CDR3aa: CASSVQIQETQYF
d_gene: .; v_gene: TRBV18; abundance: few; j_gene: TRBJ1-4; CDR3nt: TGTGCCAGCTCAGGGGGCTCGCAAGTAAAACTGTTTTTT; CDR3aa: CASSGGSQVKLFF
d_gene: .; v_gene: TRBV20-1; abundance: few; j_gene: TRBJ2-7; CDR3nt: TGCAGTGCTAGAGATCGCGGCAGGGACTTTGTGCAGTACTTC; CDR3aa: CSARDRGRDFVQYF
d_gene: .; v_gene: TRBV12-3/TRBV12-4; abundance: few; j_gene: TRBJ1-4; CDR3nt: TGTGCCAGCAGCTATCGAAGACCTGTCGAAAAACTGTTTTTT; CDR3aa: CASSYRRPVEKLFF
d_gene: .; v_gene: TRBV18; abundance: .; j_gene: TRBJ2-3; CDR3nt: TGTGCCAGCTCACTTAACACCGGGTCCGGAGATACGCAGTATTTT; CDR3aa: CASSLNTGSGDTQYF
d_gene: .; v_gene: TRBV4-1; abundance: .; j_gene: TRBJ2-2; CDR3nt: TGCGCCAGCAGCCAAACGTTTGCGGGGAACACCGGGGAGCTGTTTTTT; CDR3aa: CASSQTFAGNTGELFF